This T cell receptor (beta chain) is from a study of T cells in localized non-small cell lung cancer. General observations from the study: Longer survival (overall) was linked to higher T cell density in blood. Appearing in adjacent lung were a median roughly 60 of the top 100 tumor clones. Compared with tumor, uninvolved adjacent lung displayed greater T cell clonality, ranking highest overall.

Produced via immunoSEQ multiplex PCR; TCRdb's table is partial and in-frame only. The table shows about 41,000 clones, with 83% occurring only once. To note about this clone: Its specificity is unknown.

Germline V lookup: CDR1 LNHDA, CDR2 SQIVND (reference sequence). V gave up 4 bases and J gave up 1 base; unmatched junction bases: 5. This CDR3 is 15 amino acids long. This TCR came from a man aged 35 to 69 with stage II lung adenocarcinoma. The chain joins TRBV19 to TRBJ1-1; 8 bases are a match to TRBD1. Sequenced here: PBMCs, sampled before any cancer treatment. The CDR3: CASSNRGAGNTEAFF. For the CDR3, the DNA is TGTGCCAGTAGTAACAGGGGGGCAGGGAACACTGAAGCTTTCTTT.